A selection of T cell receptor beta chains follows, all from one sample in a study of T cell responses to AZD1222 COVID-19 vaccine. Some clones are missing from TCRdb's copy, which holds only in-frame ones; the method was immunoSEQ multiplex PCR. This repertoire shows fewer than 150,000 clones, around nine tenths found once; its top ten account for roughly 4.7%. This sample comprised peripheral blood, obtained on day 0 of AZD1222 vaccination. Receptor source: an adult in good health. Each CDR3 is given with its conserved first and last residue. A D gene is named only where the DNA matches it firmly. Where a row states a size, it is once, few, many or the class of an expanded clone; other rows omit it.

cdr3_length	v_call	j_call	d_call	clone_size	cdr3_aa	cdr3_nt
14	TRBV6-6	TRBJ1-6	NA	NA	CASQHLQGNSPLHF	TGTGCCAGCCAACATCTTCAGGGGAATTCACCCCTCCACTTT
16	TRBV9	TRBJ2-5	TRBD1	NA	CASSVDRDRVLETQYF	TGTGCCAGCAGCGTGGACCGGGACAGGGTGTTGGAGACCCAGTACTTC
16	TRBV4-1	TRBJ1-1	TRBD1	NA	CASSPGTGFRNTEAFF	TGCGCCAGCAGCCCCGGGACAGGGTTTCGGAACACTGAAGCTTTCTTT
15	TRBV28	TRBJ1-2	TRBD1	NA	CASSSPGTGGRGYTF	TGTGCCAGCAGTTCTCCCGGGACAGGGGGCCGCGGCTACACCTTC
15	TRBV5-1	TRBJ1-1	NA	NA	CASSLGGVENTEAFF	TGCGCCAGCAGCTTGGGCGGGGTTGAGAACACTGAAGCTTTCTTT
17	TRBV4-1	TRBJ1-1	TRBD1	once	CASSIRTGGSKVTEAFF	TGCGCCAGCAGTATCAGGACAGGGGGCTCAAAGGTCACTGAAGCTTTCTTT
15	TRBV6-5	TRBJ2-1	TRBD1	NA	CASRGQGITHNEQFF	TGTGCCAGCAGGGGACAGGGGATTACCCACAATGAGCAGTTCTTC
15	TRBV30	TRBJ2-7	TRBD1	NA	CAWEPPGQGPFGQYF	TGTGCCTGGGAGCCCCCGGGACAGGGGCCTTTCGGGCAGTACTTC
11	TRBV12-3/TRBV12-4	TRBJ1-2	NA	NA	CASSLGNGYTF	TGTGCCAGCAGTTTAGGGAATGGCTACACCTTC
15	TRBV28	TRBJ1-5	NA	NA	CASSLPPQGNQPQHF	TGTGCCAGCAGTTTACCCCCGCAGGGTAATCAGCCCCAGCATTTT
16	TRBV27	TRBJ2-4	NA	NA	CASSTRLELAKNIQYF	TGTGCCAGCAGTACTAGACTAGAACTAGCCAAAAACATTCAGTACTTC
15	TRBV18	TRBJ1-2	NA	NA	CASSPTTTGNYGYTF	TGTGCCAGCTCACCCACCACCACAGGGAACTATGGCTACACCTTC
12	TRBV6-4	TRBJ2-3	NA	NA	CASSERGDTQYF	TGTGCCAGCAGTGAACGGGGGGATACGCAGTATTTT
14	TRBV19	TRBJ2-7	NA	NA	CASRRQDQAYEQYF	TGTGCCAGTAGGAGACAGGATCAAGCCTACGAGCAGTACTTC
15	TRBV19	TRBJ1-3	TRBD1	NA	CASGDRGSSGNTIYF	TGTGCCAGCGGGGACAGGGGGAGCTCTGGAAACACCATATATTTT
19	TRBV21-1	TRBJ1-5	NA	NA	CASSKASDRKTYSNQPQHF	TGTGCCAGCAGCAAAGCGTCGGACAGGAAGACATATAGCAATCAGCCCCAGCATTTT
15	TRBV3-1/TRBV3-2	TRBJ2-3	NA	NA	CASSRLGADTDTQYF	TGTGCCAGCAGCCGCTTAGGCGCTGACACAGATACGCAGTATTTT
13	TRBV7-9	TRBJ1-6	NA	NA	CAGSLGFNSPLHF	TGTGCCGGATCACTCGGCTTTAATTCACCCCTCCACTTT
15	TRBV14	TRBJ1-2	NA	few	CASSQERHANYGYTF	TGTGCCAGCAGCCAAGAACGCCACGCTAACTATGGCTACACCTTC
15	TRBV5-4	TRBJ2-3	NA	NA	CASSLAGAVIYTQYF	TGTGCCAGCAGCTTGGCCGGGGCCGTCATATATACGCAGTATTTT
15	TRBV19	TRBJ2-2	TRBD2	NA	CASLIAGGTAGELFF	TGTGCCAGTTTAATAGCGGGAGGTACGGCCGGGGAGCTGTTTTTT
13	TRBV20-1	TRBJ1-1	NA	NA	CSASLDLNTEAFF	TGCAGTGCTAGTTTGGACCTGAACACTGAAGCTTTCTTT
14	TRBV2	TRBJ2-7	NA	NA	CASRDKEVSYEQYF	TGTGCCAGCAGGGACAAGGAGGTGTCCTACGAGCAGTACTTC
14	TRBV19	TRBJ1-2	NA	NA	CASSIRRPENGYTF	TGTGCCAGTAGTATTAGGAGGCCCGAGAATGGCTACACCTTC
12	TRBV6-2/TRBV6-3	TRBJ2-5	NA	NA	CASSYRGETQYF	TGTGCCAGCAGTTACCGAGGAGAGACCCAGTACTTC
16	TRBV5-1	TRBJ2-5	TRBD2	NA	CASRLTSSPYQETQYF	TGCGCCAGCAGACTGACTAGCTCTCCGTACCAAGAGACCCAGTACTTC
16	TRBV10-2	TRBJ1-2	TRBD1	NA	CASSERRSTGWNGYTF	TGCGCCAGCAGTGAGCGTCGTTCGACAGGGTGGAACGGCTACACCTTC
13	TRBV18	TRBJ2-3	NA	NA	CASSPDSTDTQYF	TGTGCCAGCTCCCCGGACAGCACAGATACGCAGTATTTT
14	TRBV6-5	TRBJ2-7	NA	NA	CASTESMGGYEQYF	TGTGCCAGCACGGAGTCCATGGGTGGGTACGAGCAGTACTTC
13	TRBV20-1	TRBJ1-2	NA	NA	CSASSDPIMGYTF	TGCAGTGCTAGTTCTGACCCGATAATGGGCTACACCTTC
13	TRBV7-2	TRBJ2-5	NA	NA	CASSPEWDETQYF	TGTGCCAGCAGCCCGGAGTGGGACGAGACCCAGTACTTC
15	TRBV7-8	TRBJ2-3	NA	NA	CASSLVRSTTDTQYF	TGTGCCAGCAGCTTAGTCCGGTCGACCACAGATACGCAGTATTTT
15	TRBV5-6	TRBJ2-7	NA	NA	CASSWTGTNSYEQYF	TGTGCCAGCAGCTGGACCGGGACAAACTCCTACGAGCAGTACTTC
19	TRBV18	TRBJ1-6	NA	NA	CASSPPMRSGAGNNSPLHF	TGTGCCAGCTCACCACCGATGAGGTCGGGGGCGGGGAATAATTCACCCCTCCACTTT
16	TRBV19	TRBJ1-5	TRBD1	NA	CASGQEGGLSNQPQHF	TGTGCCAGTGGACAGGAGGGAGGACTTAGCAATCAGCCCCAGCATTTT
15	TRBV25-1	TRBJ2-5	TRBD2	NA	CASSDPAARGKTQYF	TGTGCCAGCAGTGATCCGGCGGCGCGGGGGAAGACCCAGTACTTC
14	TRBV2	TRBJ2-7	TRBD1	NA	CASSAGTGWYEQYF	TGTGCCAGCAGTGCGGGGACAGGGTGGTACGAGCAGTACTTC
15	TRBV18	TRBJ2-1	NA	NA	CASSFSLDVHNEQFF	TGTGCCAGCTCATTCTCTTTGGACGTTCACAATGAGCAGTTCTTC
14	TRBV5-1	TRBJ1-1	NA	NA	CASSPRGGYTEAFF	TGCGCCAGCAGCCCCCGCGGGGGCTACACTGAAGCTTTCTTT
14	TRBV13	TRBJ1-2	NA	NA	CASSRTAAIYGYTF	TGTGCCAGCAGCCGGACAGCGGCCATCTATGGCTACACCTTC
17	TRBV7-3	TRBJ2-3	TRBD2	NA	CASSLTPTAGGADTQYF	TGTGCCAGCAGCTTAACCCCAACAGCGGGAGGGGCAGATACGCAGTATTTT
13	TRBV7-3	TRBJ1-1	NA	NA	CASSWQLNTEAFF	TGTGCCAGCAGTTGGCAGCTGAACACTGAAGCTTTCTTT